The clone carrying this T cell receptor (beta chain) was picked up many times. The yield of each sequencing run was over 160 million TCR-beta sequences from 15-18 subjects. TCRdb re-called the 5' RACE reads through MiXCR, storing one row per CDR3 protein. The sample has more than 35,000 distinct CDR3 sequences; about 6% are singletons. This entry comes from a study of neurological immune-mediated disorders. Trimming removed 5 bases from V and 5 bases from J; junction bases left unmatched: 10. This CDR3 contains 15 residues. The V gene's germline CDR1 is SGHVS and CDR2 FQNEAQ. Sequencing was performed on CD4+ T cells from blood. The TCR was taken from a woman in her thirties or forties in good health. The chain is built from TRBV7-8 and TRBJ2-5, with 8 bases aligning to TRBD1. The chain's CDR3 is CASSIRTGRQETQYF. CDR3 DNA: TGTGCCAGCAGCATCCGGACAGGGAGGCAGGAGACCCAGTACTTC.